These T cell receptor beta chains were read from a single sample in a study of long-term antiretroviral therapy in people with HIV. The method was immunoSEQ multiplex PCR; TCRdb's version includes in-frame clones alone and lacks a portion of them. The sample contains tens of thousands of clones, 70% to 85% of which appear only once. The starting material was unsorted PBMCs, obtained 0.5 years before starting antiretroviral therapy. These receptors were obtained from a man aged 35 to 55 with HIV. CDR3s include the opening cysteine and the closing phenylalanine or tryptophan. D genes are given only for firm matches. Clone size, where shown, is once, few, many, or a class for clones that have expanded.

D gene	clone size	J gene	V gene	CDR3 DNA	CDR3 protein
-	-	TRBJ2-3	TRBV27	TGTGCCAGCAGTTTACGTCTAGACCCAAGCACAGATACGCAGTATTTT	CASSLRLDPSTDTQYF
-	-	TRBJ1-4	TRBV4-3	TGCGCCAGCAGCCCCGGACGGGACTCTGAAAAACTGTTTTTT	CASSPGRDSEKLFF
TRBD1	-	TRBJ2-3	TRBV28	TGTGCCAGCAGCCCGGGGACAGGGAGAAGGACAGATACGCAGTATTTT	CASSPGTGRRTDTQYF
TRBD1	-	TRBJ1-1	TRBV5-6	TGTGCCAGCAGCTTCACAGGGGGCGCTTCCACTGAAGCTTTCTTT	CASSFTGGASTEAFF
TRBD2	-	TRBJ2-2	TRBV7-8	TGTGCCAGCAGCCAGACTAGCTATGGGGAGCTGTTTTTT	CASSQTSYGELFF
TRBD1	-	TRBJ1-1	TRBV19	TGTGCCAGTAGCCCAGGGACAGGGGCTGAAGCTTTCTTT	CASSPGTGAEAFF
-	-	TRBJ2-1	TRBV27	TGTGCCAGCAGTTCCATGACAGGTGGCTCCTACAATGAGCAGTTCTTC	CASSSMTGGSYNEQFF
-	-	TRBJ1-1	TRBV7-2	TGTGCCAGCAGCTCGCGATCGAACACTGAAGCTTTCTTT	CASSSRSNTEAFF
-	-	TRBJ1-5	TRBV7-2	TGTGCCAGCAGCTTAATGAATCAGCCCCAGCATTTT	CASSLMNQPQHF
TRBD2	-	TRBJ2-3	TRBV18	TGTGCCAGCTCACCAGGGACTAGCGGGGGGACAGATACGCAGTATTTT	CASSPGTSGGTDTQYF
-	-	TRBJ1-1	TRBV7-6	TGTGCCAGCAGCTTTGGGAACACTGAAGCTTTCTTT	CASSFGNTEAFF
TRBD2	-	TRBJ2-1	TRBV5-1	TGCGCCAGCAGCTTGGCCTGGGGGGGGAATGAGCAGTTCTTC	CASSLAWGGNEQFF
TRBD2	-	TRBJ2-5	TRBV30	TGTGCCTGGAGTATGTCGACTAGCGGGGGCCGGGGGACCCAGTACTTC	CAWSMSTSGGRGTQYF
-	once	TRBJ1-1	TRBV6-5	TGTGCCAGCAGGAAGGTTCGCGACACTGAAGCTTTCTTT	CASRKVRDTEAFF
-	-	TRBJ2-2	TRBV7-9	TGTGCCAGCGCCGAGGGGTTGAACACCGGGGAGCTGTTTTTT	CASAEGLNTGELFF
-	-	TRBJ1-1	TRBV28	TGTGCCAGCAGTTTTGTAGGGGGACGGAGACCCGAAGCTTTCTTT	CASSFVGGRRPEAFF
-	few	TRBJ1-2	TRBV5-1	TGCGCCAGCAGCCCAGCATATGTGATGGTAGGCTACACCTTC	CASSPAYVMVGYTF
TRBD1	-	TRBJ1-1	TRBV6-1	TGTGCCAGCAGTGCGTCGGGACAGACTGAAGCTTTCTTT	CASSASGQTEAFF
-	few	TRBJ1-1	TRBV13	TGTGCCAGCAGCACCCGGACGGTGGGGACTGAAGCTTTCTTT	CASSTRTVGTEAFF
-	-	TRBJ1-3	TRBV6-5	TGTGCCAGCATACCCGACATGAGCTCTGGAAACACCATATATTTT	CASIPDMSSGNTIYF
TRBD1	-	TRBJ1-1	TRBV10-3	TGTGCCATCAGCGAAGGACAGGGTCAGGGGAACACTGAAGCTTTCTTT	CAISEGQGQGNTEAFF
-	-	TRBJ2-6	TRBV5-4	TGTGCCACCTCAGGGGTGGGGGCCAACGTCCTGACTTTC	CATSGVGANVLTF
-	-	TRBJ2-5	TRBV6-5	TGTGCCAGCAGTTACACACGGGGCCAAGAGACCCAGTACTTC	CASSYTRGQETQYF
-	-	TRBJ2-7	TRBV4-1	TGCGCCAGCAGCCAAGAGCTAAGGGGGGAAGAGCAGTACTTC	CASSQELRGEEQYF
-	-	TRBJ1-1	TRBV9	TGTGCCAGCAGCCTAGAAGGGGATGGCACTGAAGCTTTCTTT	CASSLEGDGTEAFF
-	-	TRBJ2-7	TRBV5-1	TGCGCCAGAAGGACGCGTAGGACAGACTACGAGCAGTACTTC	CARRTRRTDYEQYF
-	-	TRBJ2-6	TRBV4-1	TGCGCCAGCAGCCCGTCTGGGGCCAACGTCCTGACTTTC	CASSPSGANVLTF
TRBD1	few	TRBJ1-5	TRBV5-1	TGCGCCAGCAGCATAGGACAGGCCCCAGGATCAGAGCCCCAGCATTTT	CASSIGQAPGSEPQHF
TRBD1	once	TRBJ2-5	TRBV7-8	TGTGCCAGCAGCCACGGACAGGTGGGGTACCAAGAGACCCAGTACTTC	CASSHGQVGYQETQYF
-	-	TRBJ1-5	TRBV7-6	TGTGCCAGCAGCTTAGCTGTCCGTGGTCAGCCCCAGCATTTT	CASSLAVRGQPQHF
TRBD2	once	TRBJ2-3	TRBV5-1	TGCGCCAGCAGCGGCGGGACTAGCGGGGATTTCACAGATACGCAGTATTTT	CASSGGTSGDFTDTQYF
-	-	TRBJ2-2	TRBV6-6	TGTGCCAGCAGTTTCCTGAGGGGGGAGCTGTTTTTT	CASSFLRGELFF
-	-	TRBJ1-1	TRBV7-9	TGTGCCAGCAGCTTAGTAGGGGTTGAAGCTTTCTTT	CASSLVGVEAFF
TRBD1	-	TRBJ1-2	TRBV6-6	TGTGCCAGCAGTCAACGGGGGACAGGGGGTAACTATGGCTACACCTTC	CASSQRGTGGNYGYTF
-	-	TRBJ2-6	TRBV5-8	TGTGCCAGCAGCCAGGTTGGCCCCTCTGGGGCCAACGTCCTGACTTTC	CASSQVGPSGANVLTF
TRBD2	-	TRBJ2-1	TRBV9	TGTGCCAGCAGCGTGATCACGCCGGGAGGGGCCAATGAGCAGTTCTTC	CASSVITPGGANEQFF
TRBD1	-	TRBJ1-2	TRBV10-3	TGTGCCATCAGTGAGTTAGGCCGACAGGGAGGAGAGGTTAACTATGGCTACACCTTC	CAISELGRQGGEVNYGYTF
-	-	TRBJ1-5	TRBV2	TGTGCCAGCAGTTACGACCCGGGGGGCAATCAGCCCCAGCATTTT	CASSYDPGGNQPQHF
-	-	TRBJ1-1	TRBV18	TGTGCCAGCTCACCCTCTGGGGGGCGGGGTACTGAAGCTTTCTTT	CASSPSGGRGTEAFF
-	-	TRBJ2-7	TRBV7-8	TGTGCCAGCAGCTTAACACTTTCAGGATACGAGCAGTACTTC	CASSLTLSGYEQYF
-	-	TRBJ2-7	TRBV28	TGTGCCAGCAGTCTGCCGGCGGAAACCTACGAGCAGTACTTC	CASSLPAETYEQYF
-	-	TRBJ1-2	TRBV7-9	TGTGCCAGCAGCCCCGCCGGGAGGGGCGGCTATGGCTACACCTTC	CASSPAGRGGYGYTF
-	medium-sized	TRBJ1-2	TRBV5-8	TGTGCCAGCCGTCGGCCAGCCAAGAACTATGGCTACACCTTC	CASRRPAKNYGYTF
TRBD2	-	TRBJ2-5	TRBV30	TGTGCCTGCGCCCTTGGGAACCAGCGGGGGGGCCGAGGAGAGACCCAGTACTTC	CACALGNQRGGRGETQYF
-	-	TRBJ2-5	TRBV11-1	TGTGCCAGCAGCTTAACAGTAAGAGAGACCCAGTACTTC	CASSLTVRETQYF
-	-	TRBJ2-1	TRBV19	TGTGCCAGTAGTATTGGACCCTTGGAGGGGAATGAGCAGTTCTTC	CASSIGPLEGNEQFF
TRBD1	-	TRBJ1-2	TRBV7-9	TGTGCCAGCAGCTTAGCGCCCGACAATGACAGGGTGGGCTACACCTTC	CASSLAPDNDRVGYTF
-	-	TRBJ2-5	TRBV9	TGTGCCAGCAGCGTATCAGGGGGGCCTATGGAGACCCAGTACTTC	CASSVSGGPMETQYF
-	once	TRBJ2-2	TRBV9	TGTGCCAGCAGCGCCATTAACACCGGGGAGCTGTTTTTT	CASSAINTGELFF
TRBD2	-	TRBJ2-3	TRBV29-1	TGCAGCGGAACTAGCGGGGGGAGGGCAGATACGCAGTATTTT	CSGTSGGRADTQYF
-	-	TRBJ2-2	TRBV19	TGTGCCAGTAGTATTGTTAGCGGCACCGGGGAGCTGTTTTTT	CASSIVSGTGELFF
-	-	TRBJ2-7	TRBV7-2	TGTGCCAGCAGCTTAGCCCCGTTGGCGGCTGGGAGGGAGCAGTACTTC	CASSLAPLAAGREQYF
-	-	TRBJ2-1	TRBV7-7	TGTGCTAGCAGCTCGAACAGGGATCACGAGCAGTTCTTC	CASSSNRDHEQFF
TRBD1	-	TRBJ1-4	TRBV9	TGTGCCAGCAGCTCCAGGGGGACTAATGAAAAACTGTTTTTT	CASSSRGTNEKLFF
TRBD1	-	TRBJ2-1	TRBV5-4	TGTGCCAGCAGCCTCGCGGACAGGGGTTCCTACAATGAGCAGTTCTTC	CASSLADRGSYNEQFF